These 27 T cell receptor beta chains originate from one sample sequenced in a study of T-cell memory formation after mild COVID-19. TCRdb called the 5' RACE reads again in MiXCR, with one record for every CDR3 protein. The table lists over 350,000 distinct CDR3 sequences, 20% to 25% of them singletons, with 7% to 9.5% in the top ten. The sequencing sample was made of PBMCs or a T cell subset sorted from them (not recorded which). These receptors were taken from an adult woman who had mild COVID-19 (a few samples of this study predate the infection). Cell type and time point are not known.

DNA of the CDR3: TGTGCCAGCAGCCAAGTTGGACAGGCAAATCCCTACGAGCAGTACTTC. It encodes CASSQVGQANPYEQYF. This rearrangement joins TRBV3-1 to TRBJ2-7; 7 nucleotides agree with TRBD1. Germline V gives CDR1 LGHDT, CDR2 YNNKEL (reference sequence). The V and J ends lost 1 base and 2 bases, in that order; junction bases with no gene match: 8. The CDR3 totals 16 residues.

This clonotype has just a few counts. The chain couples TRBV4-1 to TRBJ2-1; 10 bases align to TRBD2. The CDR3 is made up of 15 amino acids. Germline CDR1 is MGHRA and CDR2 is YSYEKL. Trimming removed 8 bases from V and 10 bases from J; junction bases left unmatched: 14. In DNA form, the CDR3 reads TGCGCCAGCGACCATGAGCGGGAGGGCCCGGGAGAGCAGTTCTTC. It specifies CASDHEREGPGEQFF.

This chain links TRBV29-1 with TRBJ2-7; 8 nucleotides align to TRBD1. V lost 1 base, J lost 3 bases, and 8 bases stayed unmatched. Per germline, CDR1 SQVTM and CDR2 ANQGSEA. This CDR3 has 15 amino acids. For the CDR3, the DNA is TGCAGCGTTGAAGGACGGGCAGGGGGCAACTACGAGCAGTACTTC. This encodes CSVEGRAGGNYEQYF.

The chain uses TRBV27 and TRBJ1-6; D might be TRBD1 (6 bases). V was pared by 7 bases and J by 6 bases, with 13 bases between. Germline V gene data show CDR1 as MNHEY and CDR2 as SMNVEV (reference sequence). CDR3 length: 14 residues. CDR3 coding DNA: TGTGCCAGCACCTCAGACAGGCTTAATTCACCCCTCCACTTT. Amino acid sequence: CASTSDRLNSPLHF.

The chain recombines TRBV14 with TRBJ2-7; D unclear. The CDR3 contains 13 residues. V gave up 1 base and J gave up 3 bases, with 7 bases separating them. Germline CDR1 SGHDN, CDR2 FVKESK. CDR3 residues: CASSQGWDYEQYF. CDR3 in DNA: TGTGCCAGCAGCCAAGGGTGGGACTACGAGCAGTACTTC.

The chain joins TRBV12-3 or TRBV12-4 to TRBJ2-5; 10 positions agree with TRBD2. This CDR3 is built from 14 residues. Trimming removed 6 bases from V and 4 bases from J; junction bases left unmatched: 5. The CDR3 is CASRLLAGRETQYF. DNA for the CDR3: TGTGCCAGCAGGCTACTAGCGGGGCGAGAGACCCAGTACTTC.

CDR3 in DNA: TGTGCCAGCAGTGCCTCAGGGGGCGCCGGCACAGATACGCAGTATTTT. It is translated as CASSASGGAGTDTQYF. V usage is TRBV12-3 or TRBV12-4 and J usage is TRBJ2-3; 8 nucleotides line up with TRBD1. This CDR3 is built from 16 residues. V gave up 5 bases and J gave up 1 base; unmatched junction bases: 8.

This clonotype was seen more than once but under ten times. This chain links TRBV20-1 with TRBJ2-3; D is perhaps TRBD1 (5 bases). Trimming removed 0 bases at V and 2 bases at J, with 15 bases between. Per the germline V gene, CDR1 is DFQATT and CDR2 is SNEGSKA (reference sequence). The CDR3 is 16 residues long. The CDR3 is CSARDSGPGATDTQYF. In DNA, the CDR3 is TGCAGTGCTAGAGATAGTGGACCTGGGGCCACAGATACGCAGTATTTT.

The genes are TRBV5-6 and TRBJ1-5, with 10 bases that match TRBD1. The germline CDR1 and CDR2 sequences are SGHDT and YYEEEE. The V and J ends lost 4 bases and 6 bases, in that order; junction bases with no gene match: 4. CDR3 length: 14 amino acids. CDR3 amino acids: CASSADRGLQPQHF. The CDR3 bases are TGTGCCAGCAGCGCTGACAGGGGGCTTCAGCCCCAGCATTTT.

This clonotype was recorded a few times. CDR3 sequence reads: CASSQASDEQFF. The CDR3 bases are TGCGCCAGCAGCCAAGCGAGCGATGAGCAGTTCTTC. The rearrangement uses TRBV4-1 and TRBJ2-1, with D unresolved. Trimming pared 1 base from V and 8 bases from J, leaving 6 bases between. The CDR3 totals 12 residues. CDR1 is MGHRA and CDR2 is YSYEKL in the germline V gene.

This clonotype was recorded a few times. The rearrangement uses TRBV5-1 and TRBJ2-3; possibly TRBD1 or TRBD2 for D (5 bases each). Trimming removed 5 bases from V and 1 base from J, with 20 bases in between. Germline lookup yields CDR1 SGHRS and CDR2 YFSETQ. The CDR3 is made up of 17 amino acids. CDR3 nucleotides: TGCGCCAGCAGGGGCCCCGGGGCGGGCGGACGCACAGATACGCAGTATTTT. This translates into CASRGPGAGGRTDTQYF.

The CDR3 nucleotides are TGTGCCAGCAGCCCTACCCTGACAGGGAGCACAGATACGCAGTATTTT. Translated: CASSPTLTGSTDTQYF. This rearrangement joins TRBV12-3 or TRBV12-4 to TRBJ2-3, with TRBD1 matching over 7 bases. V was pared by 6 bases and J by 0 bases, with 9 bases of the junction left unmatched. The CDR3 runs 16 residues.

This clonotype was counted only a few times. The V and J genes are TRBV25-1 and TRBJ2-7, with 9 bases that match TRBD1. This CDR3 is 15 amino acids long. Germline values: CDR1 MGHDK, CDR2 SYGVNS. Unmatched junction bases numbered 7, after V lost 0 bases and J lost 7 bases. The CDR3 sequence is CASSEYGTGGGEQYF. The CDR3 DNA follows: TGTGCCAGCAGTGAATACGGAACAGGGGGCGGAGAGCAGTACTTC.

This clonotype was counted between two and nine times. J is TRBJ1-1 and V is TRBV5-1, with 7 bases matching TRBD1. The V gene end was trimmed by 5 bases and the J gene end by 3 bases; junction bases not matched to a gene: 4. The CDR3 runs 13 residues. The germline V gene encodes CDR1 SGHRS and CDR2 YFSETQ. CDR3 protein: CASRKTGYTEAFF. The CDR3, as DNA: TGCGCCAGCAGGAAGACAGGGTACACTGAAGCTTTCTTT.

This clonotype was recorded a few times. The rearrangement uses TRBV6-5 and TRBJ2-3, with a weak D call TRBD1 (5 bases). Trimming pared 7 bases from V and 4 bases from J, leaving 12 bases between. Germline lookup yields CDR1 MNHEY and CDR2 SVGAGI. The CDR3 is 13 amino acids. The CDR3 region has the DNA TGTGCCAGCAAGAGTCAGGGTGCAGATACGCAGTATTTT. It codes for CASKSQGADTQYF.

In this sample, this clonotype turned up a few times. The chain combines TRBV4-2 with TRBJ2-1; D is uncertain. The CDR3 spans 15 residues. The germline CDR1 and CDR2 sequences are LGHNA and YNFKEQ. The V gene lost 0 bases and the J gene lost 4 bases, with 10 bases spanning the gap. The CDR3 loop reads CASSQESLGYNEQFF. The CDR3 DNA sequence: TGTGCCAGCAGCCAAGAGTCCCTGGGATACAATGAGCAGTTCTTC.

The chain combines TRBV4-3 with TRBJ2-5; 9 nucleotides line up with TRBD2. Germline CDR1 and CDR2: LGHNA and YSLEER. The CDR3 is 15 amino acids. Trimming at V came to 3 bases and at J to 3 bases, leaving 5 bases not matched to a gene. The CDR3 DNA follows: TGCGCCAGCAGCCATGCCGGGACTAGCAAAGAGACCCAGTACTTC. Translation: CASSHAGTSKETQYF.

The chain combines TRBV18 with TRBJ1-2; the D gene is possibly TRBD1 (5 bases). V was pared by 6 bases and J by 4 bases, with 12 bases between. The CDR3 has 13 amino acids. Per the germline V gene, CDR1 is KGHSH and CDR2 is LQKENI. CDR3 amino acids: CASSDGALYGYTF. CDR3 nucleotide sequence: TGTGCCAGCTCCGATGGGGCCCTCTATGGCTACACCTTC.

The chain couples TRBV6-5 to TRBJ1-1; TRBD1 aligns across 7 bases. The length of the CDR3 is 14 residues. Germline-derived CDR1 and CDR2 are MNHEY and SVGAGI. J gave up 3 bases and V 6 bases, and 7 bases lay outside the gene matches. CDR3 sequence: CASSWKGGDTEAFF. CDR3 in DNA: TGTGCCAGCAGCTGGAAAGGGGGCGACACTGAAGCTTTCTTT.

V is TRBV29-1 and J is TRBJ1-2, with a weak D call TRBD1 (6 bases). V dropped 7 bases and J dropped 4 bases, with 19 bases sitting between them. This CDR3 contains 14 residues. Germline V CDR1 and CDR2: SQVTM, ANQGSEA. The DNA of the CDR3 is TGCAGCGGCGGTGACGTGGGGGGCTCCTATGGCTACACCTTC. Protein: CSGGDVGGSYGYTF.

This clonotype has at least ten counts. V usage is TRBV4-1 and J usage is TRBJ2-1; TRBD1 might be the D (5 bases). The CDR3 is 16 residues long. V lost 2 bases, J lost 3 bases, and 14 bases lay in between. The germline V gene has CDR1 MGHRA and CDR2 YSYEKL. This CDR3 reads CASSQLGATNYNEQFF. CDR3 nucleotides: TGCGCCAGCAGCCAATTAGGGGCTACTAACTACAATGAGCAGTTCTTC.

This clonotype was observed a few times. The chain joins TRBV12-3 or TRBV12-4 to TRBJ1-4; D is possibly TRBD1 (6 bases). Between the trimmed V and J ends, which lost 3 bases and 7 bases, there was a span of 12 bases. CDR3 size: 14 residues. CDR3 in DNA: TGTGCCAGCAGTTTTGGGGACACTCTTGAAAAACTGTTTTTT. It translates to CASSFGDTLEKLFF.

The CDR3 loop reads CASSSWTESFNEQFF. CDR3 in DNA: TGTGCCAGCAGCTCTTGGACCGAATCGTTCAATGAGCAGTTCTTC. The gene calls are TRBV5-4 and TRBJ2-1; D not certain. The CDR3 is 15 amino acids. Trimming took 3 bases from V and 6 from J, leaving 16 bases between them. CDR1 is SGHNT, CDR2 YYREEE, per germline (reference sequence).

This chain joins TRBV29-1 and TRBJ1-5, with 10 bases identical to TRBD1. This CDR3 has 13 amino acids. The junction had 5 bases not matched to a gene; V was cut back by 5 bases and J by 7 bases. Per the germline V gene, CDR1 is SQVTM and CDR2 is ANQGSEA. In DNA form, the CDR3 reads TGCAGCGTTCTGACAGGGGGCCACCAGCCCCAGCATTTT. Amino acid sequence: CSVLTGGHQPQHF.

The rearrangement joins TRBV7-6 to TRBJ2-7, with D possibly matching TRBD2 (5 bases). Germline values: CDR1 SGHVS, CDR2 FNYEAQ. V lost 5 bases and J 3 bases, leaving 14 bases between the germline ends. The CDR3 loop spans 14 amino acids. CDR3 sequence: CASSPPGMNYEQYF. The CDR3 coding sequence is TGTGCCAGCAGCCCGCCGGGGATGAACTACGAGCAGTACTTC.

This clonotype was observed a few times. The chain joins TRBV7-3 to TRBJ2-2; TRBD2 agrees at 10 bases. The CDR3 is 15 residues long. Trimming at V came to 5 bases and at J to 2 bases, leaving 2 bases not matched to a gene. CDR1 is SGHTA, CDR2 FQGTGA, per germline. The CDR3 reads CASSPSGSNTGELFF. In DNA form, the CDR3 reads TGTGCCAGCAGCCCTAGCGGGAGCAACACCGGGGAGCTGTTTTTT. Full variable domain (outside the CDR3, taken from reference TRBV7-3 and TRBJ2-2): GAGVSQTPSNKVTEKGKYVELRCDPISGHTALYWYRQSLGQGPEFLIYFQGTGAADDSGLPNDRFFAVRPEGSVSTLKIQRTERGDSAVYLCASSPSGSNTGELFFGEGSRLTVL.

This clonotype was detected only a few times. The chain employs TRBV19 and TRBJ1-4, with 10 bases lining up with TRBD1. The J segment lost 2 bases and the V segment lost 9 bases, leaving 15 bases of the junction unmatched. Looked up from germline, CDR1 is LNHDA and CDR2 is SQIVND (reference sequence). The CDR3 has 18 residues. CDR3: CASRDRGGRWGTNEKLFF. The DNA for the CDR3 is TGTGCCAGCCGGGACAGGGGAGGGCGATGGGGTACTAATGAAAAACTGTTTTTT.